What follows is one TCR beta chain and its context. The antigen remains undetermined. The data belong to a study of cytomegalovirus exposure and HLA in healthy donors. Overall study results and limits: Judged likely to be a sequencing artifact was a cluster of highly shared sequence variants.

The CDR3 consists of 12 residues. V lost 4 bases and J lost 8, with 11 bases in between. Germline-derived CDR1 and CDR2 are SGHDN and FVKESK. The PCR employed 60 Vbeta primers together with 13 Jbeta primers. Repertoires were generated with immunoSEQ multiplex PCR, while TCRdb's copy carries only in-frame clones and drops some. The top ten hold roughly 1.9% of the sample, which has 90,000 to 110,000 clones, approximately 72% seen once. Donors likely had unrecorded immune exposures despite being nominally healthy when sampled. Sequencing used PBMCs. The receptor was isolated from a man aged 25-45 years in good health and CMV-seronegative. J is TRBJ1-1 and V is TRBV14; D is perhaps TRBD1 (5 bases). CDR3 in amino acids: CASSPGGREAFF. CDR3 bases: TGTGCCAGCAGCCCTGGGGGGAGAGAAGCTTTCTTT. The full variable domain, in which reference TRBV14 and TRBJ1-1 provide the parts outside the CDR3, is EAGVTQFPSHSVIEKGQTVTLRCDPISGHDNLYWYRRVMGKEIKFLLHFVKESKQDESGMPNNRFLAERTGGTYSTLKVQPAELEDSGVYFCASSPGGREAFFGQGTRLTVV.